This passage covers 12 T cell receptor beta chains from one sample sequenced in a study of blood T cell repertoires in COVID-19. Produced via immunoSEQ multiplex PCR; TCRdb's table is partial and in-frame only. This sample yields 190,000 or so clones, of which over 70% are seen a single time; roughly 2.8% belongs to the top ten. Material for sequencing was peripheral blood. Receptors originate from a man between 45 and 60 years old with active or convalescent COVID-19.

V usage is TRBV4-3 and J usage is TRBJ1-1, with TRBD1 as a possible D gene (6 bases). The CDR3 consists of 15 residues. The germline gives CDR1 LGHNA, CDR2 YSLEER. The ends were cut back, 6 bases at V and 4 bases at J, with 18 bases in the middle. This CDR3 reads CASRHDTGLGTEAFF. The DNA of the CDR3 is TGCGCCAGCAGGCACGATACAGGGTTGGGCACTGAAGCTTTCTTT.

This chain joins TRBV6-5 and TRBJ1-6; D is undetermined. V dropped 8 bases and J dropped 0 bases, with 11 bases sitting between them. The CDR3 is made up of 15 amino acids. Germline V gene lookup returns CDR1 MNHEY and CDR2 SVGAGI. The DNA for the CDR3 is TGTGCCAGCTCTAGGGAGAGCTCCTATAATTCACCCCTCCACTTT. Encoded protein: CASSRESSYNSPLHF.

The chain has TRBV12-3 or TRBV12-4 and TRBJ1-5; D is uncertain. There are 13 residues in the CDR3. The V and J ends lost 6 bases and 0 bases respectively, with 6 bases between them. CDR3 DNA: TGTGCCAGCAGGAGTTATAGCAATCAGCCCCAGCATTTT. Translation: CASRSYSNQPQHF.

The CDR3 DNA reads as TGTGCCAGCCGGGACTTCGGCTATGGCTACACCTTC. Translating gives CASRDFGYGYTF. The chain combines TRBV28 with TRBJ1-2, with a weak D call TRBD1 (5 bases). The V gene lost 8 bases and the J gene lost 4 bases, with 11 bases spanning the gap. This CDR3 has 12 amino acids. Germline V gene data show CDR1 as MDHEN and CDR2 as SYDVKM.

The V call is TRBV10-2, the J call TRBJ1-1; tentatively, D is TRBD1 (6 bases). Germline loops: CDR1 WSHSY, CDR2 SAAADI. Trimming cost V 3 bases and J 9 bases, with 8 bases left between them. The length of the CDR3 is 11 residues. The CDR3 DNA reads as TGCGCCAGCAGTGAACAGGGACAAGCTTTCTTT. It translates to CASSEQGQAFF.

The CDR3 is CASSLDRVNEQFF. The CDR3 DNA follows: TGTGCCAGCAGCTTAGATCGAGTCAATGAGCAGTTCTTC. V usage is TRBV11-3 and J usage is TRBJ2-1; D remains unclear. Per germline, CDR1 SGHNT and CDR2 YENEEA. The germline V and J ends were trimmed by 0 bases and 6 bases, with 6 bases remaining between them. This CDR3 contains 13 residues.

J is TRBJ2-7 and V is TRBV28; tentative D call: TRBD1 (5 bases). The V and J ends lost 7 bases and 3 bases respectively, with 19 bases between them. Germline CDR1 MDHEN, CDR2 SYDVKM. CDR3 size: 15 residues. In DNA, the CDR3 is TGTGCCAGCAACCTACAGGATGCATTGGGCTACGAGCAGTACTTC. Residues: CASNLQDALGYEQYF.

The V call is TRBV15, the J call TRBJ1-3; D remains ambiguous. This CDR3 spans 16 amino acids. Trimming removed 0 bases from V and 1 base from J, with 10 bases in between. Germline CDR1 reads LNHNV; CDR2 reads YYDKDF (reference sequence). CDR3 nucleotide sequence: TGTGCCACCAGCAGAGATCTGGAGGGTTCTGGAAACACCATATATTTT. Translated, it gives CATSRDLEGSGNTIYF.

This clone was recorded once. The chain links TRBV19 to TRBJ2-7; possible D gene TRBD1, 5 bases. This CDR3 region has 13 residues. V lost 9 bases to trimming and J lost 4 bases, with 16 bases between them. The germline CDR1 and CDR2 sequences are LNHDA and SQIVND (reference sequence). The CDR3 sequence is CASGPSGPYEQYF. CDR3 coding DNA: TGTGCCAGCGGACCGTCAGGGCCATACGAGCAGTACTTC.

This clone was recorded once. This chain connects TRBV13 to TRBJ2-7; 9 bases line up with TRBD1. Trimming cost V 6 bases and J 4 bases; bases outside gene matches: 7. CDR1 is PRHDT, CDR2 FYEKMQ, per germline (reference sequence). The length of the CDR3 is 14 residues. CDR3 loop: CASSYTGQGYEQYF. For the CDR3, the DNA is TGTGCCAGCAGTTACACGGGACAGGGTTACGAGCAGTACTTC. The full variable domain, completed using reference TRBV13 and TRBJ2-7, is AAGVIQSPRHLIKEKRETATLKCYPIPRHDTVYWYQQGPGQDPQFLISFYEKMQSDKGSIPDRFSAQQFSDYHSELNMSSLELGDSALYFCASSYTGQGYEQYFGPGTRLTVT.

This chain joins TRBV3-1 (or the pseudogene TRBV3-2) and TRBJ2-7; D remains ambiguous. The V and J ends lost 2 bases and 2 bases respectively, with 10 bases between them. This CDR3 spans 14 amino acids. CDR1 and CDR2 (germline): LGHDT, YNNKEL (reference sequence). CDR3 sequence: CASSQPSGTYEQYF. In nucleotides, the CDR3 is TGTGCCAGCAGCCAACCGTCAGGAACCTACGAGCAGTACTTC.

V usage is TRBV7-9 and J usage is TRBJ2-5, with D tentatively TRBD2 (5 bases). The ends were cut back, 0 bases at V and 5 bases at J, with 10 bases in the middle. The CDR3 is made up of 14 amino acids. Germline V gene data show CDR1 as SEHNR and CDR2 as FQNEAQ (reference sequence). The CDR3 region is CASSLASGLETQYF. DNA for the CDR3: TGTGCCAGCAGCTTAGCTTCGGGGTTGGAGACCCAGTACTTC.